This T cell receptor (beta chain) was found in a study of cytomegalovirus exposure and HLA in healthy donors. The PCR was carried out with 60 Vbeta primers and 13 Jbeta primers. In the original analysis: Later work found 80 million or so unique TCR beta chains, with 10 million to 14 million shared. Assay used: immunoSEQ multiplex PCR; TCRdb lists only in-frame clones, some missing. Clone size and V and J calls were adopted from that table, with D and trimming inferred from the DNA. The sample consists of under 150,000 clones, around 72% of them appearing once. Study-level points and caveats: Reports indicated that the classifier achieved high specificity and sensitivity in diagnosing cytomegalovirus status. Association of a missense DCLRE1C variant with TCR beta V- and J-gene trimming was reported in a later analysis.

For this clone: Antigen: not known.

Trimming left V 3 bases short and J 7 bases short, with 12 bases between. Germline V lookup: CDR1 SGHNT, CDR2 YENEEA. The CDR3 sequence is 14 residues long. The chain couples TRBV11-3 to TRBJ2-2; tentatively, D is TRBD2 (7 bases). The TCR originated in a human donor in good health. The sequenced sample consisted of PBMCs. CDR3 in amino acids: CASSLTGGVGELFF. CDR3 sequence (DNA): TGTGCCAGCAGCTTGACGGGGGGCGTCGGGGAGCTGTTTTTT.